The next 19 T cell receptor beta chains were all read from a single sample in a study of T-cell reconstitution after alpha-beta-depleted transplantation in children. Preparation of the TCRbeta library involved a method that used unique molecular identifiers. From the PCR reads, TCRdb called clonotypes with MiXCR, one entry per CDR3 protein. The sample lists about 980,000 distinct CDR3 sequences; roughly 29% were seen once. The specimen was PBMCs, mostly from graft donor cells, collected 360 days after TCRalphabeta/CD19-depleted stem cell transplant. The origin of the receptors is a boy under three years old who had a stem cell transplant for SCID, so the T cells may come from the graft donor.

A few counts support this clonotype. No conserved phenylalanine or tryptophan ends this CDR3, so it is likely a read error. The limits of the CDR3 on the DNA are not certain, so only TCRdb's listed CDR3 is given. The V and J genes are TRBV5-6 and TRBJ1-3; the D call of TRBD1 is as the table states it, not checked on the DNA. The germline CDR1 and CDR2 sequences are SGHDT and YYEEEE. The CDR3 spans 12 residues, counting both ends. The CDR3 here is CASSFLQGANEL.

This clonotype was detected a few times. The rearrangement joins TRBV20-1 to TRBJ2-2; D may be TRBD1 or TRBD2 (5 bases each). V was pared by 3 bases and J by 5 bases, with 10 bases between. The germline gives CDR1 DFQATT, CDR2 SNEGSKA (reference sequence). The CDR3 extends over 13 amino acids. Here the CDR3 DNA reads TGCAGTGCTAGGAGGGGAGAAACCGGGGAGCTGTTTTTT. Amino acid sequence: CSARRGETGELFF.

This chain links TRBV7-8 with TRBJ2-1; 10 nucleotides align to TRBD2. This CDR3 contains 13 residues. V lost 8 bases to trimming and J lost 8 bases; unmatched junction nucleotides: 6. Germline values: CDR1 SGHVS, CDR2 FQNEAQ. CDR3 DNA: TGTGCCAGCTGGAGCGGGGGGGCCGATGAGCAGTTCTTC. This sequence encodes CASWSGGADEQFF.

This clonotype came up a few times. This sequence joins TRBV28 and TRBJ2-7, with D perhaps being TRBD1 or TRBD2 (5 bases each). The germline gives CDR1 MDHEN, CDR2 SYDVKM. The CDR3 sequence is 12 residues long. Trimming left V 6 bases short and J 7 bases short, with 13 bases between. Here the CDR3 reads CASRGVDWEQYF. The CDR3 DNA follows: TGTGCCAGCAGGGGGGTGGACTGGGAGCAGTACTTC.

The chain is built from TRBV18 and TRBJ2-2, with D perhaps TRBD1 (7 bases). In germline, CDR1 is KGHSH, CDR2 LQKENI. The CDR3 spans 16 residues. V lost 0 bases and J lost 6, with 14 bases in between. The DNA for the CDR3 is TGTGCCAGCTCACCACCGGAGGGGGCCGGGGCCGGGGAGCTGTTTTTT. Translated: CASSPPEGAGAGELFF.

This clonotype was counted many times. The chain employs TRBV20-1 and TRBJ2-5; perhaps TRBD2 as D (5 bases). This CDR3 is 15 amino acids long. Between the trimmed V and J ends, which lost 0 bases and 2 bases, there was a span of 13 bases. Germline CDR1 is DFQATT and CDR2 is SNEGSKA (reference sequence). The CDR3 spells CSARDPGRGQETQYF. The CDR3 DNA is TGCAGTGCTAGAGATCCGGGTCGGGGACAAGAGACCCAGTACTTC.

This clonotype has only a few counts. V usage is TRBV7-2 and J usage is TRBJ2-1; a possible D gene is TRBD1 (6 bases). The CDR3 is 14 amino acids. The germline CDR1 and CDR2 sequences are SGHTA and FQGNSA. V was clipped by 5 bases and J by 7 bases, with 15 bases between them. The CDR3 region has the DNA TGTGCCAGCAGCCCACAGGGAGTCTCGAATGAGCAGTTCTTC. Translated, it gives CASSPQGVSNEQFF.

This clonotype appeared many times. The rearrangement uses TRBV6-5 and TRBJ1-1; 8 bases line up with TRBD1. The CDR3 is made up of 15 amino acids. The V gene's germline CDR1 is MNHEY and CDR2 SVGAGI. V gave up 4 bases and J gave up 1 base; unmatched junction bases: 5. The CDR3 bases are TGTGCCAGCAGTTCGGGACAGGTGGGGAACACTGAAGCTTTCTTT. Translating gives CASSSGQVGNTEAFF.

The rearrangement uses TRBV18 and TRBJ1-1; D is ambiguous. This CDR3 comprises 13 residues. Trimming left V 3 bases short and J 11 bases short, with 16 bases between. Germline V gene data show CDR1 as KGHSH and CDR2 as LQKENI. CDR3 region: CASSPLRGEDAFF. The CDR3 DNA reads as TGTGCCAGCTCACCCCTTCGCGGGGAAGATGCTTTCTTT.

This clonotype has a handful of counts. This chain joins TRBV29-1 and TRBJ2-5; no firm D call. CDR1 and CDR2 (germline): SQVTM, ANQGSEA. CDR3 length equals 13 residues. The V gene lost 6 bases and the J gene lost 1 base, with 12 bases spanning the gap. CDR3 protein: CSVRRQIQETQYF. The DNA for the CDR3 is TGCAGCGTCAGGCGGCAGATCCAAGAGACCCAGTACTTC.

CDR3 sequence reads: CSAGKDDGYTF. For the CDR3, the DNA is TGCAGTGCTGGGAAGGACGATGGCTACACCTTC. The genes are TRBV20-1 and TRBJ1-2; no firm D call. V lost 5 bases, J lost 6 bases, and 10 bases lay in between. CDR1 is DFQATT and CDR2 is SNEGSKA in the germline V gene (reference sequence). The CDR3 extends over 11 amino acids.

This clonotype has more than one count but fewer than ten. The chain couples TRBV15 to TRBJ2-1, with TRBD2 identical over 10 bases. Losses at the gene ends were 6 bases for V and 5 bases for J; bases not matched to a gene: 10. Germline V gene data show CDR1 as LNHNV and CDR2 as YYDKDF (reference sequence). This CDR3 comprises 16 residues. The CDR3 protein is CATRDRIAGGDNEQFF. In nucleotides, the CDR3 is TGTGCCACCAGGGACAGGATAGCGGGGGGAGACAATGAGCAGTTCTTC.

V is TRBV20-1 and J is TRBJ2-1; D may match TRBD1 or TRBD2 (6 bases each). Germline V gene sequence: CDR1 DFQATT, CDR2 SNEGSKA (reference sequence). Deletions cut 7 bases from V and 3 bases from J, with 13 bases between. The CDR3 length is 13 residues. CDR3: CSVEGGFYNEQFF. DNA of the CDR3: TGCAGTGTTGAGGGGGGCTTCTACAATGAGCAGTTCTTC.

This clonotype was seen more than once but under ten times. The V gene is TRBV2, the J gene TRBJ1-1; 9 bases fit TRBD1. V dropped 7 bases and J dropped 1; count of bases not matched to a gene: 7. The CDR3 is 15 residues long. Germline V lookup: CDR1 SNHLY, CDR2 FYNNEI. CDR3 nucleotides: TGTGCCAGCAAGGGGACAGGGATGGCGAACACTGAAGCTTTCTTT. As protein: CASKGTGMANTEAFF.

This chain uses TRBV7-6 with TRBJ2-7; no reliable D call. Germline CDR1 SGHVS, CDR2 FNYEAQ. The CDR3 has 11 amino acids. V lost 8 bases and J 1 base, leaving 6 bases between the germline ends. CDR3 sequence (DNA): TGTGCCAGCGGGTTTTCCTACGAGCAGTACTTC. Its protein is CASGFSYEQYF. The full variable domain, in which reference TRBV7-6 and TRBJ2-7 provide the parts outside the CDR3, is GAGVSQSPRYKVTKRGQDVALRCDPISGHVSLYWYRQALGQGPEFLTYFNYEAQQDKSGLPNDRFSAERPEGSISTLTIQRTEQRDSAMYRCASGFSYEQYFGPGTRLTVT.

The V call is TRBV7-8, the J call TRBJ1-2; D is unclear. Germline V lookup: CDR1 SGHVS, CDR2 FQNEAQ. V was clipped by 4 bases and J by 4 bases, with 7 bases between them. The CDR3 runs 12 residues. This chain's CDR3 is CASSSGTYGYTF. The CDR3 coding sequence is TGTGCCAGCAGCTCGGGTACCTATGGCTACACCTTC.

The rearrangement joins TRBV6-2 or TRBV6-3 to TRBJ2-1; 8 bases align to TRBD1. Germline V gives CDR1 MNHEY, CDR2 SVGEGT. CDR3 length: 14 residues. Germline trimming cut 8 bases from V and 3 bases from J; bases unmatched to any gene: 6. The CDR3 nucleotides read TGTGCCAGCCGGACAGGGTTGAACTACAATGAGCAGTTCTTC. It codes for CASRTGLNYNEQFF.

V usage is TRBV7-2 and J usage is TRBJ2-3; TRBD2 matches 9 bases. Germline V CDR1 and CDR2: SGHTA, FQGNSA. Losses at the gene ends were 1 base for V and 4 bases for J; bases not matched to a gene: 9. This CDR3 spans 17 amino acids. For the CDR3, the DNA is TGTGCCAGCAGCTTAGGGGTTCGCGGGGGGGCAGCAGATACGCAGTATTTT. Its translation is CASSLGVRGGAADTQYF.

V gene TRBV12-3 or TRBV12-4 combines with J gene TRBJ2-7; 7 bases agree with TRBD1. V shed 5 bases, J shed 3 bases, and the junction held 7 bases outside the gene matches. The CDR3 extends over 14 amino acids. In nucleotides, the CDR3 is TGTGCCAGCAGTCGGGCGACAGGGTTCTACGAGCAGTACTTC. It is translated as CASSRATGFYEQYF.